The 26 T cell receptor beta chains below come from one sample, sequenced in a study of T-cell reconstitution after alpha-beta-depleted transplantation in children. During its preparation, the TCRbeta library received unique molecular identifiers. TCRdb re-called the PCR reads through MiXCR, storing one row per CDR3 protein. The sample shows roughly 420,000 distinct CDR3 sequences, 15% to 20% of them seen only once. This material consisted of PBMCs, mostly from graft donor cells, taken 360 days after TCRalphabeta/CD19-depleted stem cell transplant. These TCRs come from a boy under two years old who had a stem cell transplant for Wiskott-Aldrich syndrome, so the T cells may come from the graft donor.

The V gene is TRBV20-1, the J gene TRBJ2-1; 10 nucleotides match TRBD1. The length of the CDR3 is 16 residues. Germline loops: CDR1 DFQATT, CDR2 SNEGSKA (reference sequence). Trimming removed 0 bases from V and 4 bases from J; junction bases left unmatched: 6. Written as DNA, the CDR3 is TGCAGTGCTAGAGATAAGCCGGGACAGGGGTACAATGAGCAGTTCTTC. Translated: CSARDKPGQGYNEQFF.

This clonotype occurred a few times. The gene calls are TRBV12-3 or TRBV12-4 and TRBJ1-1; D gene ambiguous. The V and J ends lost 7 bases and 4 bases respectively, with 13 bases between them. There are 13 residues in the CDR3. CDR3 sequence reads: CASTLSMRTEAFF. The CDR3 bases are TGTGCCAGCACCCTGAGCATGCGCACTGAAGCTTTCTTT.

The rearrangement links TRBV11-1 to TRBJ2-2, with 12 bases that match TRBD2. CDR1 is SGHAT, CDR2 FQDESV, per germline (reference sequence). The junction had 6 bases not matched to a gene; V was cut back by 3 bases and J by 7 bases. The CDR3 contains 16 residues. The CDR3 loop reads CASSFLAGGLVGELFF. The CDR3 coding sequence is TGTGCCAGCAGCTTCCTAGCGGGGGGGCTGGTCGGGGAGCTGTTTTTT.

This clonotype occurred a few times. This sequence joins TRBV29-1 and TRBJ2-3; D possibly corresponds to TRBD1 (6 bases). V lost 5 bases and J 4 bases, leaving 10 bases between the germline ends. The CDR3 is 12 residues long. Germline V gene sequence: CDR1 SQVTM, CDR2 ANQGSEA. In DNA form, the CDR3 reads TGCAGCGTTAGAACAGGGCCAGATACGCAGTATTTT. Encoded protein: CSVRTGPDTQYF.

In its sample, this clonotype was seen a few times. V and J are TRBV24-1 and TRBJ2-3, with TRBD1 matching 9 bases. J gave up 2 bases and V 3 bases, and 5 bases lay outside the gene matches. The CDR3 is 16 amino acids. Germline CDR1 is KGHDR and CDR2 is SFDVKD. CDR3 loop: CATSDSRTGDTDTQYF. CDR3 DNA sequence: TGTGCCACCAGTGATAGTAGGACAGGGGACACAGATACGCAGTATTTT.

The chain links TRBV19 to TRBJ1-2; D unresolved. V lost 3 bases to trimming and J lost 4 bases, with 18 bases between them. The germline V gene encodes CDR1 LNHDA and CDR2 SQIVND (reference sequence). This CDR3 is built from 16 residues. CDR3: CASSMAPHRAFYGYTF. As DNA, the CDR3 is TGTGCCAGTAGTATGGCCCCCCACAGAGCTTTCTATGGCTACACCTTC.

This clonotype was counted many times. The chain recombines TRBV12-3 or TRBV12-4 with TRBJ1-2; a possible D gene is TRBD1 (6 bases). Trimming removed 5 bases at V and 3 bases at J, with 19 bases between. This CDR3 has 16 amino acids. This CDR3 is CASSILGGRGYYGYTF. The CDR3 region has the DNA TGTGCCAGCAGTATCCTGGGGGGCAGGGGCTACTATGGCTACACCTTC.

This clonotype was detected a few times. The V gene is TRBV28, the J gene TRBJ1-2; weak D call: TRBD1 (5 bases). Germline V gene sequence: CDR1 MDHEN, CDR2 SYDVKM. There are 14 residues in the CDR3. Trimming removed 9 bases from V and 3 bases from J, with 17 bases in between. CDR3 in amino acids: CARRIRASDYGYTF. In nucleotides, the CDR3 is TGTGCCAGACGGATCAGGGCGTCGGACTATGGCTACACCTTC.

This chain links TRBV11-2 with TRBJ2-2; 7 nucleotides agree with TRBD1. Germline CDR1 is SGHAT and CDR2 is FQNNGV. The CDR3 is made up of 16 amino acids. The V segment lost 3 bases and the J segment 0 bases; nucleotides outside the gene matches: 4. CDR3 loop: CASSLIGTANTGELFF. CDR3 sequence (DNA): TGTGCCAGCAGCTTGATAGGGACAGCGAACACCGGGGAGCTGTTTTTT. The complete variable domain, with remaining parts taken from reference TRBV11-2 and TRBJ2-2, reads EAGVAQSPRYKIIEKRQSVAFWCNPISGHATLYWYQQILGQGPKLLIQFQNNGVVDDSQLPKDRFSAERLKGVDSTLKIQPAKLEDSAVYLCASSLIGTANTGELFFGEGSRLTVL.

This clonotype was counted many times. V and J are TRBV5-1 and TRBJ2-2, with D unclear. The V end was cut by 7 bases, the J end by 7 bases, with 11 bases between. The CDR3 consists of 12 residues. Germline V lookup: CDR1 SGHRS, CDR2 YFSETQ. In DNA, the CDR3 is TGCGCCAGCCAAAGGGCTTTCGGGGAGCTGTTTTTT. Encoded protein: CASQRAFGELFF.

This clonotype was recorded a few times. V usage is TRBV29-1 and J usage is TRBJ2-3; tentatively, D is TRBD2 (6 bases). The germline CDR1 and CDR2 sequences are SQVTM and ANQGSEA. The CDR3 spans 16 residues. The V gene lost 5 bases and the J gene lost 0 bases, with 18 bases spanning the gap. The CDR3 loop reads CSVCLREESSTDTQYF. CDR3 in DNA: TGCAGCGTTTGTTTGAGGGAGGAATCTAGCACAGATACGCAGTATTTT.

CDR3 nucleotide sequence: TGTGCCACCAGTGATTTGATAGATACGCAGTATTTT. Translated, it gives CATSDLIDTQYF. This rearrangement joins TRBV24-1 to TRBJ2-3; no definite D call. Germline lookup yields CDR1 KGHDR and CDR2 SFDVKD. Trimming cost V 0 bases and J 5 bases, with 2 bases left between them. This CDR3 is built from 12 residues.

This clonotype has only a few counts. The rearrangement uses TRBV6-5 and TRBJ2-7, with D maybe TRBD2 (5 bases). Germline lookup yields CDR1 MNHEY and CDR2 SVGAGI. The V gene lost 1 base and the J gene lost 5 bases, with 12 bases spanning the gap. This CDR3 is built from 14 residues. The CDR3 sequence: CASSYLRERDEQYF. CDR3 DNA sequence: TGTGCCAGCAGTTACTTAAGGGAGAGGGACGAGCAGTACTTC.

The chain carries TRBV7-2 and TRBJ2-5; D possibly corresponds to TRBD2 (6 bases). There are 14 residues in the CDR3. V lost 3 bases and J 6 bases, leaving 14 bases between the germline ends. From germline, CDR1 is SGHTA and CDR2 FQGNSA. This chain's CDR3 is CASSFSEGRKTQYF. CDR3 nucleotides: TGTGCCAGCAGCTTTTCGGAGGGCCGAAAGACCCAGTACTTC.

This clonotype came up a few times. The rearrangement joins TRBV18 to TRBJ2-1; 9 nucleotides agree with TRBD1. The CDR3 extends over 19 amino acids. V lost 5 bases and J lost 6; bases outside the gene matches: 20. Germline CDR1 and CDR2: KGHSH and LQKENI. CDR3: CASSFTGTGQRLGVNEQFF. CDR3 DNA: TGTGCCAGCTCATTCACCGGGACAGGGCAACGTTTAGGGGTCAATGAGCAGTTCTTC.

The V call is TRBV27, the J call TRBJ2-1; TRBD2 aligns across 7 bases. V lost 10 bases to trimming and J lost 5 bases; unmatched junction nucleotides: 8. This CDR3 region has 13 residues. CDR1 and CDR2 from the germline V gene are MNHEY and SMNVEV (reference sequence). The CDR3: CATKRGKNNEQFF. The CDR3 coding sequence is TGTGCCACCAAGCGGGGAAAGAACAATGAGCAGTTCTTC.

This clonotype was detected ten times or more. The genes are TRBV7-2 and TRBJ2-5; no clear D. The CDR3 has 13 residues. Trimming removed 3 bases from V and 3 bases from J, with 8 bases in between. The germline gives CDR1 SGHTA, CDR2 FQGNSA. As DNA, the CDR3 is TGTGCCAGCAGCTTGGAGAGAGAAGAGACCCAGTACTTC. This translates into CASSLEREETQYF.

CDR3 protein: CSVRSGANTGELFF. The CDR3 nucleotides read TGCAGCGTTCGTAGCGGGGCGAACACCGGGGAGCTGTTTTTT. This chain joins TRBV29-1 and TRBJ2-2; 8 bases agree with TRBD2. The CDR3 runs to 14 residues. Germline values: CDR1 SQVTM, CDR2 ANQGSEA. The junction had 2 bases not matched to a gene; V was cut back by 5 bases and J by 0 bases.

This clonotype has just one count. The J gene is TRBJ2-1, the V gene TRBV27; no clear D. With 0 bases removed from V and 4 bases from J, the gap between germline ends came to 10 bases. The CDR3 has 15 residues. The germline V gene encodes CDR1 MNHEY and CDR2 SMNVEV (reference sequence). The DNA for the CDR3 is TGTGCCAGCAGTTTATCGGCCTTGGGGTACAATGAGCAGTTCTTC. It is translated as CASSLSALGYNEQFF.

This clonotype has more than one count but fewer than ten. The chain links TRBV20-1 to TRBJ1-1; D remains ambiguous. Germline lookup yields CDR1 DFQATT and CDR2 SNEGSKA (reference sequence). Trimming cost V 6 bases and J 3 bases, with 11 bases left between them. The CDR3 has 12 amino acids. The CDR3 DNA is TGCAGTGCCTATGTTCTGGACACTGAAGCTTTCTTT. Translated, it gives CSAYVLDTEAFF.

V and J are TRBV3-1 and TRBJ1-4; D uncertain. The CDR3 loop spans 15 amino acids. CDR1 is LGHDT and CDR2 is YNNKEL in the germline V gene (reference sequence). Deletions cut 1 base from V and 8 bases from J, with 14 bases between. CDR3 nucleotide sequence: TGTGCCAGCAGCCAAGGGATGGGGAGAGGAGAAAAACTGTTTTTT. Translated: CASSQGMGRGEKLFF. The full variable domain, its missing parts supplied by reference TRBV3-1 and TRBJ1-4, is DTAVSQTPKYLVTQMGNDKSIKCEQNLGHDTMYWYKQDSKKFLKIMFSYNNKELIINETVPNRFSPKSPDKAHLNLHINSLELGDSAVYFCASSQGMGRGEKLFFGSGTQLSVL.

This clonotype turned up a few times. The CDR3 DNA reads as TGTGCCAGCAGGGGACTAGCTAGCTACGAGCAGTACTTC. It specifies CASRGLASYEQYF. This chain joins TRBV6-1 and TRBJ2-7, with 9 bases fitting TRBD2. Germline loops: CDR1 MNHNS, CDR2 SASEGT. The J segment lost 3 bases and the V segment lost 6 bases, leaving 3 bases of the junction unmatched. This CDR3 comprises 13 residues.

This chain connects TRBV20-1 to TRBJ2-1, with 8 bases matching TRBD1. The V segment lost 3 bases and the J segment 3 bases; nucleotides outside the gene matches: 7. There are 15 residues in the CDR3. Germline-derived CDR1 and CDR2 are DFQATT and SNEGSKA (reference sequence). CDR3 coding DNA: TGCAGTGCTAGGGGAGTTGACAGGGGCTACAATGAGCAGTTCTTC. As protein: CSARGVDRGYNEQFF.

The chain has TRBV4-1 and TRBJ2-3; 14 nucleotides line up with TRBD2. The CDR3 sequence is 20 residues long. Trimming took 3 bases from V and 1 from J; bases not matched to a gene: 12. The germline V gene has CDR1 MGHRA and CDR2 YSYEKL. This chain's CDR3 is CASSQRGLAGEVGGTDTQYF. The CDR3 DNA is TGCGCCAGCAGCCAGAGGGGACTAGCGGGAGAAGTGGGGGGCACAGATACGCAGTATTTT.

This chain joins TRBV4-1 and TRBJ2-1, with 8 nucleotides matching TRBD1. Germline loops: CDR1 MGHRA, CDR2 YSYEKL. Trimming at V came to 1 base and at J to 4 bases, leaving 6 bases not matched to a gene. This CDR3 has 16 residues. The CDR3 sequence is CASSQVGDRLYNEQFF. CDR3 in DNA: TGCGCCAGCAGCCAAGTTGGGGACAGGCTTTACAATGAGCAGTTCTTC.

The chain uses TRBV4-1 and TRBJ2-7; D is perhaps TRBD1 (6 bases). The CDR3 spans 17 residues. Trimming left V 0 bases short and J 3 bases short, with 18 bases between. Per the germline V gene, CDR1 is MGHRA and CDR2 is YSYEKL. CDR3 in DNA: TGCGCCAGCAGCCAAGAAATGAGCTCCGGACAGCTCTACGAGCAGTACTTC. As protein: CASSQEMSSGQLYEQYF.